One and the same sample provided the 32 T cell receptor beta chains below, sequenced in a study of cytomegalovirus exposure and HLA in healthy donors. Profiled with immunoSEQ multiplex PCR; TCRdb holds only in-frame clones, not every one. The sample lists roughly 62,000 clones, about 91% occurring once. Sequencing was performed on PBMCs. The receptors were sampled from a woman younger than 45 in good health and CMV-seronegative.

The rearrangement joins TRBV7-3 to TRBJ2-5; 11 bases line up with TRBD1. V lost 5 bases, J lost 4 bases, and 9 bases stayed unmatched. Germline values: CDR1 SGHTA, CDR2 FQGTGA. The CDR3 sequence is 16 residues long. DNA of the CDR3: TGTGCCAGCAGCAGGAGTGGACAGGGGGCTTCAGAGACCCAGTACTTC. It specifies CASSRSGQGASETQYF.

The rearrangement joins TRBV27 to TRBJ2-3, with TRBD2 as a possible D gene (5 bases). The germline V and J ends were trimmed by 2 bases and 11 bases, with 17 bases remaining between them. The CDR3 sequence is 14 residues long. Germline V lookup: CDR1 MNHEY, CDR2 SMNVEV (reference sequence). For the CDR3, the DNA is TGTGCCAGCAGTTTAGCGGGCCCAAGAGGGAAGCAGTATTTT. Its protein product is CASSLAGPRGKQYF.

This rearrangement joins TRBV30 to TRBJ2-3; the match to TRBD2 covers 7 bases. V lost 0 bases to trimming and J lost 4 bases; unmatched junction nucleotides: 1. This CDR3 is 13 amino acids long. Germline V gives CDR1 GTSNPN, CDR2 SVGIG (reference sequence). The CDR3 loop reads CAWSVRGADTQYF. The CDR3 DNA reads TGTGCCTGGAGTGTACGGGGGGCAGATACGCAGTATTTT.

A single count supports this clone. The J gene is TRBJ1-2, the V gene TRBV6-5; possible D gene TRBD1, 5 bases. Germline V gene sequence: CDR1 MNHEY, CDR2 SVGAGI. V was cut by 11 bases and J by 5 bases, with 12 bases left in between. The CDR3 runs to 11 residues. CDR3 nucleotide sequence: TGTGCCGCCGGGGGGAAATATGGCTACACCTTC. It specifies CAAGGKYGYTF.

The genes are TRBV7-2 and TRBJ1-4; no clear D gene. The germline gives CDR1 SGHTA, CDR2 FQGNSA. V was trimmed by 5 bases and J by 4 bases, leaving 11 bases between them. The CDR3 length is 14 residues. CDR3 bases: TGTGCCAGCAGCCCAGGACTATTTAATGAAAAACTGTTTTTT. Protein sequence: CASSPGLFNEKLFF.

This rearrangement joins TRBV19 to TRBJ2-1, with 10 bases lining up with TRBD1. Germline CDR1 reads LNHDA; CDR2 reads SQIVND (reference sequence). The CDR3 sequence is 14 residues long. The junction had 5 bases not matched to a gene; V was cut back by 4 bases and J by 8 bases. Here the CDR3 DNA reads TGTGCCAGTAGTAGCGGGACAGGGGACTATGAGCAGTTCTTC. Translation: CASSSGTGDYEQFF.

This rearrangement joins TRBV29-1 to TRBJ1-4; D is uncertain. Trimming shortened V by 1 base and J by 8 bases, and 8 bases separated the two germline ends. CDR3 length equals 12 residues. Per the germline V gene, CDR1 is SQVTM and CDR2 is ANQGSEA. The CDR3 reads CSVEVPGEKLFF. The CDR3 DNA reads TGCAGCGTTGAAGTCCCGGGGGAAAAACTGTTTTTT.

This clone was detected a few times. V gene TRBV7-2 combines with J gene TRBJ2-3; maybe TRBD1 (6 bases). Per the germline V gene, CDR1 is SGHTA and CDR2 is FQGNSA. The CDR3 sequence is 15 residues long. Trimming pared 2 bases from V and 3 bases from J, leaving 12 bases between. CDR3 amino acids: CASSLMAGVTDTQYF. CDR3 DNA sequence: TGTGCCAGCAGCTTAATGGCAGGGGTGACAGATACGCAGTATTTT.

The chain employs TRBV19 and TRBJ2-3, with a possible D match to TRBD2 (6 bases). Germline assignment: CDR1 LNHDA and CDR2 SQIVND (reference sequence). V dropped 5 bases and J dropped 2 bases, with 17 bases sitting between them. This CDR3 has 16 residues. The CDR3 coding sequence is TGTGCCAGTAGTCTCGGTCTGGCGGGGCCCACAGATACGCAGTATTTT. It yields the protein CASSLGLAGPTDTQYF.

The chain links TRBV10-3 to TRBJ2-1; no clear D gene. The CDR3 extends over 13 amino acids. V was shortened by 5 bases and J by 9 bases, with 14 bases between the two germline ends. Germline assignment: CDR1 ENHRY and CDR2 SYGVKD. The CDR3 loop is CAISPNGLPEQFF. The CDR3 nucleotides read TGTGCCATCAGTCCGAACGGGTTACCTGAGCAGTTCTTC.

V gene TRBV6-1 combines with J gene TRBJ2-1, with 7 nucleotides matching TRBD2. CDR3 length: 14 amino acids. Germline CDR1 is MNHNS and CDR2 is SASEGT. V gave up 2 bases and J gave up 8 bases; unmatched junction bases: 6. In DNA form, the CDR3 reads TGTGCCAGCAGTGAAACTGGCGGGAGTGATGAGCAGTTCTTC. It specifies CASSETGGSDEQFF.

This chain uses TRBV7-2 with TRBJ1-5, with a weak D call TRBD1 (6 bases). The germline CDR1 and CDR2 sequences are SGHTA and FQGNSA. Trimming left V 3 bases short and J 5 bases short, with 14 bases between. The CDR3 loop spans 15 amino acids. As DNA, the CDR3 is TGTGCCAGCAGCTTCACACAGGGTTTCGATCAGCCCCAGCATTTT. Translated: CASSFTQGFDQPQHF.

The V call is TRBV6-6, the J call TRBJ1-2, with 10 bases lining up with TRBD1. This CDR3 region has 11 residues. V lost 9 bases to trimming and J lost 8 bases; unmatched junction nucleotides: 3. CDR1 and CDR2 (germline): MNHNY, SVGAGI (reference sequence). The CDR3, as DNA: TGTGCCAGTGGGACAGGGGAAGGCTACACCTTC. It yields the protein CASGTGEGYTF.

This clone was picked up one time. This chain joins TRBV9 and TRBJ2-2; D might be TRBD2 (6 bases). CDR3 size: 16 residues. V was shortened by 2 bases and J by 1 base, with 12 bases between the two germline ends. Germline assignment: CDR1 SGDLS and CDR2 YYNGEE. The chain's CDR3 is CASSVQQEGNTGELFF. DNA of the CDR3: TGTGCCAGCAGCGTTCAACAGGAGGGGAACACCGGGGAGCTGTTTTTT.

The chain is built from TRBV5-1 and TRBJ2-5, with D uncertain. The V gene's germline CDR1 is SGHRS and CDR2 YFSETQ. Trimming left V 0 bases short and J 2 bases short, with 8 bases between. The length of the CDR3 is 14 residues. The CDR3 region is CASSLAAVQETQYF. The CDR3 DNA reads TGCGCCAGCAGCTTGGCCGCAGTACAAGAGACCCAGTACTTC.

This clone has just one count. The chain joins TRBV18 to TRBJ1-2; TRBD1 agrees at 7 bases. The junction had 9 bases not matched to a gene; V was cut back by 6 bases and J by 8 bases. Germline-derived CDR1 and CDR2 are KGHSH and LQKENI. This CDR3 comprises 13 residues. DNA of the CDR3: TGTGCCAGCTCCCCAGACAGGGTTGGAGGCTACACCTTC. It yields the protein CASSPDRVGGYTF.

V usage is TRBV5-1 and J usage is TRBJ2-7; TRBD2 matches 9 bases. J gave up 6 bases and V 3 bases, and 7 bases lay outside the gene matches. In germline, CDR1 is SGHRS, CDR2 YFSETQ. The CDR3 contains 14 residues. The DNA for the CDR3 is TGCGCCAGCAGCTCCGGGACTAGCCGTTCCGAGCAGTACTTC. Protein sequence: CASSSGTSRSEQYF. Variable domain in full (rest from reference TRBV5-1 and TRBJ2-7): KAGVTQTPRYLIKTRGQQVTLSCSPISGHRSVSWYQQTPGQGLQFLFEYFSETQRNKGNFPGRFSGRQFSNSRSEMNVSTLELGDSALYLCASSSGTSRSEQYFGPGTRLTVT.

The CDR3 DNA sequence: TGTGCCAGCAGGAACCCCTTAAGGACTAGCGTCTACAATGAGCAGTTCTTC. Protein product: CASRNPLRTSVYNEQFF. The chain recombines TRBV28 with TRBJ2-1; 9 positions match TRBD2. The CDR3 has 17 residues. CDR1 MDHEN and CDR2 SYDVKM come from the germline V gene. V was clipped by 6 bases and J by 3 bases; unmatched bases: 12.

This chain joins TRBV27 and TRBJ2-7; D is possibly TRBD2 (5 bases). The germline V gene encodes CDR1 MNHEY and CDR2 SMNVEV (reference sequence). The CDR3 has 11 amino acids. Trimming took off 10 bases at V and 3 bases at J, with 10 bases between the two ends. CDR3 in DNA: TGTGCCACCAAACGGGACTACGAGCAGTACTTC. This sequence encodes CATKRDYEQYF.

Here the CDR3 DNA reads TGTGCCAGCAGCCAAGACAGGGGGGACGCCTACGAGCAGTACTTC. Residues: CASSQDRGDAYEQYF. The rearrangement links TRBV4-2 to TRBJ2-7; tentatively, D is TRBD1 (7 bases). The CDR3 spans 15 residues. Germline V gene lookup returns CDR1 LGHNA and CDR2 YNFKEQ. V gave up 0 bases and J gave up 2 bases, with 11 bases separating them.

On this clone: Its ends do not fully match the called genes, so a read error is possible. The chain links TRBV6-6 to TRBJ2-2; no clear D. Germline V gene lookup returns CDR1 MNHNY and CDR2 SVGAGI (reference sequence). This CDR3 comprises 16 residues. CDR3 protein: CASSYGHTSNSGELFF. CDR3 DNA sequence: TGTGCCAGCAGTTACGGGCATACTTCTAACAGCGGGGAGCTGTTTTTT.

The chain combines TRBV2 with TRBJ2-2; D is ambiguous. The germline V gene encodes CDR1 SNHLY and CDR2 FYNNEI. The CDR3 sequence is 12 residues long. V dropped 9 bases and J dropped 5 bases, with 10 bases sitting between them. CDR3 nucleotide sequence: TGTGCCAGAAGCCGGTCAACCGGGGAGCTGTTTTTT. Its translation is CARSRSTGELFF.

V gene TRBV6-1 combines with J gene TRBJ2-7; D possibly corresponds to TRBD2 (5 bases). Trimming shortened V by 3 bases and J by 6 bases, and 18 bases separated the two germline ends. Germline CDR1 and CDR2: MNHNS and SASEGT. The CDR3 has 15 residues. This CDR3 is CASSERASGAGEQYF. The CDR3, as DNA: TGTGCCAGCAGTGAGCGGGCTTCGGGCGCCGGCGAGCAGTACTTC.

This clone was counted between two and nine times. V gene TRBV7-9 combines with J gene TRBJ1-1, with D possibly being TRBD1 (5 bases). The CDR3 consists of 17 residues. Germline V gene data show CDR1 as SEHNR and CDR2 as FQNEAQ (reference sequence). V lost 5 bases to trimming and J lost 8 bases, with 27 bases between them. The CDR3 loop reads CASSLTLRRAEEPEAFF. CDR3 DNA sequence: TGTGCCAGCAGCCTTACCCTCCGCAGGGCCGAGGAGCCCGAAGCTTTCTTT.

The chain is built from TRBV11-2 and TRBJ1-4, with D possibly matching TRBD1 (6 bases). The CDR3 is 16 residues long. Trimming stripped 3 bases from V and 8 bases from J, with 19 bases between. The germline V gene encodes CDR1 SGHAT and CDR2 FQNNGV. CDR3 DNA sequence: TGTGCCAGCAGCTTGGGTCCTTTGGACAGTTGGGAAAAACTGTTTTTT. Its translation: CASSLGPLDSWEKLFF.

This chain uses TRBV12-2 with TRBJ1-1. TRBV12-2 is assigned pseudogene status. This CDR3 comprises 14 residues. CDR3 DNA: TGTGCAAGTCGCTTAGCCCGGCGGGACACTGAAGCTTTCTTT. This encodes CASRLARRDTEAFF.

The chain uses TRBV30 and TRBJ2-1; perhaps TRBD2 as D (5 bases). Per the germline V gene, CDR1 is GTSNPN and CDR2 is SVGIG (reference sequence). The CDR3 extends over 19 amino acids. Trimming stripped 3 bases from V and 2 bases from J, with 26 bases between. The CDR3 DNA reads TGTGCCTGGAGCACTCCTCGGATTAGGACTCTCCGACCCTACAATGAGCAGTTCTTC. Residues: CAWSTPRIRTLRPYNEQFF.

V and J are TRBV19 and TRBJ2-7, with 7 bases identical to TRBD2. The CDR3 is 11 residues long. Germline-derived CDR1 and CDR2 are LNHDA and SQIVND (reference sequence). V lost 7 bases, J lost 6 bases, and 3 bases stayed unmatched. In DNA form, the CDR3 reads TGTGCCAGTATAGCGGGTGGCGAGCAGTACTTC. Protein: CASIAGGEQYF. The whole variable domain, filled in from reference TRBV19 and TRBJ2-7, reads DGGITQSPKYLFRKEGQNVTLSCEQNLNHDAMYWYRQDPGQGLRLIYYSQIVNDFQKGDIAEGYSVSREKKESFPLTVTSAQKNPTAFYLCASIAGGEQYFGPGTRLTVT.

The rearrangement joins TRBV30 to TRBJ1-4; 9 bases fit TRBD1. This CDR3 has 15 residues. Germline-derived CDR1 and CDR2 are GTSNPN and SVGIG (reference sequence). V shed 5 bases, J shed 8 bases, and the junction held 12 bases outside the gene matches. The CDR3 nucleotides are TGTGCCTGGGACAGGGGGAGTACAAAGGGAGAAAAACTGTTTTTT. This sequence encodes CAWDRGSTKGEKLFF. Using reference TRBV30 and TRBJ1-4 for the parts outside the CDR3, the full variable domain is SQTIHQWPATLVQPVGSPLSLECTVEGTSNPNLYWYRQAAGRGLQLLFYSVGIGQISSEVPQNLSASRPQDRQFILSSKKLLLSDSGFYLCAWDRGSTKGEKLFFGSGTQLSVL.

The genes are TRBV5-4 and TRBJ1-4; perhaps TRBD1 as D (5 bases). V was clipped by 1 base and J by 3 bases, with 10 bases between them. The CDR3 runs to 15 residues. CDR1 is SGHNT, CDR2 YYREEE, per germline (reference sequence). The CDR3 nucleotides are TGTGCCAGCAGCTTGTGGGGGGGGTCTAATGAAAAACTGTTTTTT. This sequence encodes CASSLWGGSNEKLFF.

CDR3 coding DNA: TGTGCCAGCAGTTTTTTTTCTACCAGCACAGATACGCAGTATTTT. Translating gives CASSFFSTSTDTQYF. The chain couples TRBV27 to TRBJ2-3; D is uncertain. There are 15 residues in the CDR3. CDR1 and CDR2 (germline): MNHEY, SMNVEV (reference sequence). V was trimmed by 3 bases and J by 0 bases, leaving 10 bases between them.

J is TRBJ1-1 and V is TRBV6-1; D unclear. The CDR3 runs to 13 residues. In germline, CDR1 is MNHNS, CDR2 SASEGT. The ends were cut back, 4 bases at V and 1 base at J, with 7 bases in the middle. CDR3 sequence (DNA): TGTGCCAGCAGTGCTCGGGAGAACACTGAAGCTTTCTTT. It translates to CASSARENTEAFF.